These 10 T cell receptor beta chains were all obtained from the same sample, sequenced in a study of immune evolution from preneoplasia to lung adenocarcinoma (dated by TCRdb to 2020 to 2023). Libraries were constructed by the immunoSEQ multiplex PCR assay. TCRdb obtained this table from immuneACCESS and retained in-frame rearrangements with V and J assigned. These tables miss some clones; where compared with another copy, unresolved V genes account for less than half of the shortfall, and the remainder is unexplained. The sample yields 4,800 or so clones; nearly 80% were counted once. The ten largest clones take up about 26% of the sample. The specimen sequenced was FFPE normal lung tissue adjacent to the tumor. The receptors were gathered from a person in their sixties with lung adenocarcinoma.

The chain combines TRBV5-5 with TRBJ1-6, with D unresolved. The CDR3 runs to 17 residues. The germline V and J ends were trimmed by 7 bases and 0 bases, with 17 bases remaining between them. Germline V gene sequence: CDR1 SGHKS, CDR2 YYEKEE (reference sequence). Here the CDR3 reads CASSKGRWSSYNSPLHF. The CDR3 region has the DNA TGTGCCAGCTCCAAAGGTCGGTGGAGCTCCTATAATTCACCCCTCCACTTT.

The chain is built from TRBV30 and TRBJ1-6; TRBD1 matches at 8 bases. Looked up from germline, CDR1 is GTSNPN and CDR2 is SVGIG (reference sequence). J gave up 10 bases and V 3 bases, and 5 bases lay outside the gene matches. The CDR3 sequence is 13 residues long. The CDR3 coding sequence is TGTGCCTGGAGGGAGACAGGGGTCTCACCCCTCCACTTT. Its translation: CAWRETGVSPLHF.

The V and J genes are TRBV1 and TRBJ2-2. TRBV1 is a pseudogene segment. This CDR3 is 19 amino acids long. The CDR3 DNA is TGCACCAGCAGCCAAGTTTTCCCCGGGACCCGCATCAACACCGGGGAGCTGTTTTTT. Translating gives CTSSQVFPGTRINTGELFF.

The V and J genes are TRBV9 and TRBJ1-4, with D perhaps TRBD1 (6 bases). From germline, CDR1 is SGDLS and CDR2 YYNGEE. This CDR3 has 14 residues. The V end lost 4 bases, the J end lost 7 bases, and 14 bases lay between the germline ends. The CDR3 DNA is TGTGCCAGCAGCATCCGGGGGCAGGGTGAAAAACTGTTTTTT. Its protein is CASSIRGQGEKLFF.

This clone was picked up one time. The CDR3 DNA sequence: TGCAGCGCAGAAGGGGGAAGGATGAACACTGAAGCTTTCTTT. This sequence encodes CSAEGGRMNTEAFF. The chain employs TRBV29-1 and TRBJ1-1; D is perhaps TRBD1 (6 bases). Trimming stripped 7 bases from V and 0 bases from J, with 15 bases between. CDR3 length: 14 residues. Germline CDR1 is SQVTM and CDR2 is ANQGSEA. Full variable domain (rest looked up from reference TRBV29-1 and TRBJ1-1): SAVISQKPSRDICQRGTSLTIQCQVDSQVTMMFWYRQQPGQSLTLIATANQGSEATYESGFVIDKFPISRPNLTFSTLTVSNMSPEDSSIYLCSAEGGRMNTEAFFGQGTRLTVV.

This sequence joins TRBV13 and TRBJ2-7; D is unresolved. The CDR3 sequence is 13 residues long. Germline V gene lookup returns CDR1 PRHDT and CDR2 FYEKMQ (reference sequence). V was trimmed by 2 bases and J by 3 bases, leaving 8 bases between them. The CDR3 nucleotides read TGTGCCAGCAGCTTAAAACGCGGCTACGAGCAGTACTTC. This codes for CASSLKRGYEQYF.

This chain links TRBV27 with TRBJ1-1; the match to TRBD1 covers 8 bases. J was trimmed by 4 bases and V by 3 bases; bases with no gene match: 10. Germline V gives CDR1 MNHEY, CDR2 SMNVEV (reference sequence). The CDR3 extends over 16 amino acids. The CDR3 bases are TGTGCCAGCAGTTTTCAGGGGGCGCAAGGGACCACTGAAGCTTTCTTT. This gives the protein CASSFQGAQGTTEAFF.

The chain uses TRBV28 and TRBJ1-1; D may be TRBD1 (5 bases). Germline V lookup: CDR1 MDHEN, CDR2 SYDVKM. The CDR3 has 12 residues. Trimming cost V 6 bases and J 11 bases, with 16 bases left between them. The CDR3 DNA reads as TGTGCCAGCAGGTGGGGGGAACGGAGGGCTTTCTTT. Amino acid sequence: CASRWGERRAFF.

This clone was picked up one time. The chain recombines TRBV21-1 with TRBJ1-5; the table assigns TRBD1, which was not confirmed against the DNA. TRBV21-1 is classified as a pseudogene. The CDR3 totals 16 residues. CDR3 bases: TGTGCCAGCAGCCCCCAGGACAGGGATACCCATCAGCCCCAGCATTTT. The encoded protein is CASSPQDRDTHQPQHF.

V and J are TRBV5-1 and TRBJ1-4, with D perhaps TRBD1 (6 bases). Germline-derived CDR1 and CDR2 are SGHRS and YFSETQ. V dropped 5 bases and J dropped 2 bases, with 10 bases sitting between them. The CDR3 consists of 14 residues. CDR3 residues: CASRPDSTNEKLFF. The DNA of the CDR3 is TGCGCCAGCAGACCGGACAGTACTAATGAAAAACTGTTTTTT.